This TCR beta chain emerged from a study of control samples from healthy donors and cancer patients. Libraries were prepared by immunoSEQ multiplex PCR; TCRdb keeps only in-frame clonotypes and omits some of them. The sample has fewer than 200,000 clones, around nine tenths seen once; the top ten hold around 1.4%. CDR3 length equals 16 residues. Germline CDR1 is SGHNT and CDR2 is YENEEA. After removal of 4 bases from V and 4 bases from J, the junction contained 10 bases not matched to a gene. Material for sequencing was blood. The TCR sequence derives from a man aged 30-40 years in good health. The chain couples TRBV11-3 to TRBJ2-5, with 9 bases fitting TRBD2. CDR3: CASSSRGGGAGETQYF. DNA of the CDR3: TGTGCCAGCAGCTCACGGGGCGGGGGGGCCGGAGAGACCCAGTACTTC.